These 9 T cell receptor beta chains came from one sample sequenced in a study of T-cell reconstitution after alpha-beta-depleted transplantation in children. As it was prepared, the TCRbeta library received unique molecular identifiers. TCRdb ran MiXCR on the PCR reads and lists one entry per CDR3 protein. The table has almost 600,000 distinct CDR3 sequences, around 27% seen once. This material consisted of PBMCs, taken before TCRalphabeta/CD19-depleted stem cell transplant. These receptors were obtained from a boy in the first two years of life with Wiskott-Aldrich syndrome, due to receive a stem cell transplant.

This chain uses TRBV5-1 with TRBJ2-3; TRBD2 matches at 7 bases. Germline V gene lookup returns CDR1 SGHRS and CDR2 YFSETQ. The junction had 5 bases not matched to a gene; V was cut back by 0 bases and J by 4 bases. The CDR3 is 15 residues long. The CDR3 DNA is TGCGCCAGCAGCTTGGAGGGAGGGCCGCCAGATACGCAGTATTTT. Amino acids: CASSLEGGPPDTQYF.

The chain couples TRBV12-3 or TRBV12-4 to TRBJ1-1; D uncertain. CDR3 length equals 14 residues. The V end was cut by 8 bases, the J end by 0 bases, with 13 bases between. The CDR3 DNA sequence: TGTGCCAGCTGCCCCGGCGGGATGAACACTGAAGCTTTCTTT. Protein: CASCPGGMNTEAFF.

This clonotype was seen more than once but under ten times. The chain couples TRBV6-1 to TRBJ1-1, with D maybe TRBD1 (6 bases). Trimming removed 7 bases at V and 1 base at J, with 22 bases between. Germline CDR1 reads MNHNS; CDR2 reads SASEGT. This CDR3 contains 17 residues. CDR3 in DNA: TGTGCCAGCACCCCCTGGGGGCGCTCAAATGGGAACACTGAAGCTTTCTTT. It is translated as CASTPWGRSNGNTEAFF.

This clonotype was counted only a few times. The V call is TRBV5-1, the J call TRBJ2-7; D not resolved. The CDR3 sequence is 14 residues long. The V gene lost 0 bases and the J gene lost 4 bases, with 11 bases spanning the gap. Looked up from germline, CDR1 is SGHRS and CDR2 is YFSETQ. The CDR3 region is CASSLDMISYEQYF. The CDR3 nucleotides are TGCGCCAGCAGCTTGGACATGATTTCGTACGAGCAGTACTTC.

This clonotype came up a few times. The chain uses TRBV12-3 or TRBV12-4 and TRBJ2-1; D might be TRBD1 or TRBD2, each matching 5 bases. The CDR3 length is 14 residues. Trimming shortened V by 8 bases and J by 5 bases, and 16 bases separated the two germline ends. DNA of the CDR3: TGTGCCAGCCTATCGAGGGGCCTCGACAATGAGCAGTTCTTC. Its translation is CASLSRGLDNEQFF.

A few counts support this clonotype. Written as DNA, the CDR3 is TGTGCCATAGGACACAGGGGGCCCTTCTCTGGGGCCAACGTCCTGACTTTC. This encodes CAIGHRGPFSGANVLTF. The chain is built from TRBV10-3 and TRBJ2-6, with 9 bases lining up with TRBD1. The length of the CDR3 is 17 residues. CDR1 is ENHRY, CDR2 SYGVKD, per germline. The ends lost 9 bases at V and 0 bases at J; junction bases unmatched: 9.

V and J are TRBV6-1 and TRBJ2-1, with 12 bases fitting TRBD2. J lost 12 bases, V lost 5 bases, and 17 bases had no gene match. This CDR3 contains 17 residues. The V gene's germline CDR1 is MNHNS and CDR2 SASEGT. As DNA, the CDR3 is TGTGCCAGCAGTCAGGTGACTAGCGGGAGTGGGAGGTCTACGCAGTTCTTC. Its protein is CASSQVTSGSGRSTQFF.

The CDR3 sequence is CSVGANQPQHF. The CDR3 DNA reads as TGCAGTGTCGGTGCCAATCAGCCCCAGCATTTT. V gene TRBV20-1 combines with J gene TRBJ1-5; D gene uncertain. This CDR3 has 11 amino acids. Germline V gene sequence: CDR1 DFQATT, CDR2 SNEGSKA (reference sequence). Trimming shortened V by 7 bases and J by 3 bases, and 7 bases separated the two germline ends.

V is TRBV5-1 and J is TRBJ2-2; TRBD2 matches 7 bases. CDR3 length equals 19 residues. V lost 4 bases and J lost 3; bases outside the gene matches: 18. Germline CDR1 SGHRS, CDR2 YFSETQ. Written as DNA, the CDR3 is TGCGCCAGCAGCCAGGGCCCTGCGACTAGCCGATTATACACCGGGGAGCTGTTTTTT. Residues: CASSQGPATSRLYTGELFF.